Each of the 26 T cell receptor beta chains below was sequenced from the same sample in a study of CD8+CD57+ T cells in acquired aplastic anemia (dated by TCRdb to 2016 to 2019). Expansion of CD8+CD57+ cells had been shown by flow cytometry in the patients chosen for sequencing. Instrument used: Illumina HiSeq 2000. Genomic DNA was used as template for profiling of TCR beta VDJ combinations and CDR3 sequences. The raw public data were reprocessed by TCRdb itself: fastp quality trimming at Q25, MiXCR clonotype calling, in-frame beta chains only. Here each entry gathers all rows of one CDR3 protein and keeps the most common genes and DNA. The sample table holds about 180,000 distinct CDR3 sequences, of which around 48% were seen once. Jointly, the top ten make up roughly 1.2% of the sample. The sequenced material came from sorted CD4+, CD8+, or CD8+CD57+ T cells (not recorded which) from PBMCs. These receptors originate from a human donor with aplastic anemia.

This clonotype was found many times. The rearrangement joins TRBV10-1 to TRBJ2-5; 7 positions match TRBD1. The CDR3 is made up of 16 amino acids. Trimming removed 6 bases from V and 5 bases from J; junction bases left unmatched: 15. CDR1 and CDR2 (germline): WNHNN, SYGVQD (reference sequence). The CDR3 bases are TGCGCCAGCAGCCCTAGAGGGGGCCGGATCTCGGAGACCCAGTACTTC. Its protein product is CASSPRGGRISETQYF.

This clonotype was detected a few times. The chain links TRBV19 to TRBJ2-1; 12 positions match TRBD1. From germline, CDR1 is LNHDA and CDR2 SQIVND (reference sequence). CDR3 length: 16 amino acids. J was trimmed by 8 bases and V by 5 bases; bases with no gene match: 10. The CDR3 nucleotides read TGTGCCAGTAGTCTACCGCCGGGACAGGGGGCAGATGAGCAGTTCTTC. Translation: CASSLPPGQGADEQFF.

There are many counts of this clonotype. The V gene is TRBV20-1, the J gene TRBJ1-2; D uncertain. Trimming took off 0 bases at V and 4 bases at J, with 15 bases between the two ends. The CDR3 runs 15 residues. CDR1 and CDR2 from the germline V gene are DFQATT and SNEGSKA (reference sequence). For the CDR3, the DNA is TGCAGTGCTAGAGATCTCGGCGGGGAGATCTATGGCTACACCTTC. Its translation is CSARDLGGEIYGYTF.

V is TRBV19 and J is TRBJ2-3, with 8 bases lining up with TRBD2. This CDR3 is built from 15 residues. The trim removed 5 bases at V and 4 bases at J, leaving 8 bases unmatched. Germline CDR1 reads LNHDA; CDR2 reads SQIVND (reference sequence). The CDR3 sequence: CASSSGLARPDTQYF. The CDR3, as DNA: TGTGCCAGTAGTTCTGGACTAGCTCGGCCAGATACGCAGTATTTT.

The CDR3 here is CASSEVAGDYNEQFF. In DNA form, the CDR3 reads TGTGCCAGCAGTGAAGTGGCGGGAGACTACAATGAGCAGTTCTTC. The V call is TRBV25-1, the J call TRBJ2-1, with 7 bases matching TRBD2. V was clipped by 2 bases and J by 3 bases; unmatched bases: 4. Germline CDR1 reads MGHDK; CDR2 reads SYGVNS. This CDR3 has 15 amino acids.

The chain is built from TRBV7-6 and TRBJ2-1, with 11 bases identical to TRBD2. Looked up from germline, CDR1 is SGHVS and CDR2 is FNYEAQ. V was clipped by 1 base and J by 5 bases; unmatched bases: 13. There are 19 residues in the CDR3. This CDR3 is CASSLGLAGLFMMDNEQFF. The CDR3 nucleotides are TGTGCCAGCAGCTTAGGACTAGCGGGGTTGTTTATGATGGACAATGAGCAGTTCTTC. Full variable domain (outside the CDR3, taken from reference TRBV7-6 and TRBJ2-1): GAGVSQSPRYKVTKRGQDVALRCDPISGHVSLYWYRQALGQGPEFLTYFNYEAQQDKSGLPNDRFSAERPEGSISTLTIQRTEQRDSAMYRCASSLGLAGLFMMDNEQFFGPGTRLTVL.

The chain carries TRBV19 and TRBJ1-6; 8 nucleotides match TRBD1. The trim removed 3 bases at V and 10 bases at J, leaving 8 bases unmatched. This CDR3 is 15 amino acids long. CDR1 and CDR2 from the germline V gene are LNHDA and SQIVND (reference sequence). CDR3 nucleotide sequence: TGTGCCAGTAGTATCTTGGGGACAGGCCCCTCACCCCTCCACTTT. It is translated as CASSILGTGPSPLHF.

In this sample, this clonotype turned up many times. The rearrangement joins TRBV12-3 or TRBV12-4 to TRBJ2-5; unclear D gene. Trimming took 3 bases from V and 5 from J, leaving 10 bases between them. This CDR3 is built from 13 residues. This CDR3 is CASSLGSWETQYF. DNA for the CDR3: TGTGCCAGCAGTTTGGGGTCTTGGGAGACCCAGTACTTC.

This clonotype was counted at least ten times. The chain is built from TRBV7-8 and TRBJ2-2; D gene uncertain. The CDR3 has 12 residues. Germline loops: CDR1 SGHVS, CDR2 FQNEAQ. Trimming took off 5 bases at V and 6 bases at J, with 7 bases between the two ends. The CDR3 DNA sequence: TGTGCCAGCAGCAAAGAGGCCGGGGAGCTGTTTTTT. It specifies CASSKEAGELFF.

V usage is TRBV12-3 or TRBV12-4 and J usage is TRBJ2-6, with D hard to call. The CDR3 is made up of 15 amino acids. Trimming shortened V by 1 base and J by 3 bases, and 7 bases separated the two germline ends. CDR3 bases: TGTGCCAGCAGTTTAGATCTCGGTGGGGCCAACGTCCTGACTTTC. Protein product: CASSLDLGGANVLTF.

This clonotype has a count of ten or more. This chain links TRBV7-6 with TRBJ2-1; 7 bases are shared with TRBD1. The CDR3 sequence is 14 residues long. Trimming cost V 5 bases and J 4 bases; bases outside gene matches: 5. CDR1 is SGHVS, CDR2 FNYEAQ, per germline. DNA for the CDR3: TGTGCCAGCAGCCCCGGGACAGCATACAATGAGCAGTTCTTC. This sequence encodes CASSPGTAYNEQFF.

The chain carries TRBV20-1 and TRBJ2-3; a weak D match, TRBD2 (6 bases). V was cut by 5 bases and J by 4 bases, with 13 bases left in between. This CDR3 is 13 amino acids long. Germline CDR1 reads DFQATT; CDR2 reads SNEGSKA (reference sequence). The CDR3 reads CSALGGISDTQYF. CDR3 DNA sequence: TGCAGTGCTTTGGGCGGGATTTCAGATACGCAGTATTTT.

This clonotype was detected ten times or more. The chain employs TRBV19 and TRBJ2-3; either TRBD1 or TRBD2 may fit D (6 bases each). The V gene's germline CDR1 is LNHDA and CDR2 SQIVND (reference sequence). The CDR3 extends over 14 amino acids. V was pared by 1 base and J by 6 bases, with 11 bases between. CDR3 sequence: CASSIGGATDTQYF. Here the CDR3 DNA reads TGTGCCAGTAGTATAGGGGGGGCCACGGATACGCAGTATTTT.

This chain links TRBV25-1 with TRBJ2-5, with 8 bases fitting TRBD1. Germline V gene sequence: CDR1 MGHDK, CDR2 SYGVNS. The CDR3 length is 14 residues. The ends lost 4 bases at V and 5 bases at J; junction bases unmatched: 6. CDR3 coding DNA: TGTGCCAGCAGTGGATTCAGGGGGCAGGAGACCCAGTACTTC. This encodes CASSGFRGQETQYF.

The chain is built from TRBV25-1 and TRBJ2-7; D is ambiguous. Germline lookup yields CDR1 MGHDK and CDR2 SYGVNS. This CDR3 comprises 14 residues. V lost 2 bases and J 5 bases, leaving 13 bases between the germline ends. In DNA form, the CDR3 reads TGTGCCAGCAGTGAAGGCCCCAGTCCCCACGAGCAGTACTTC. Its protein is CASSEGPSPHEQYF.

This clonotype was seen repeatedly, ten times or more. The chain couples TRBV11-2 to TRBJ2-2, with D perhaps matching TRBD1 or TRBD2 (6 bases each). The V and J ends lost 1 base and 6 bases respectively, with 9 bases between them. CDR3 size: 14 residues. CDR1 and CDR2 from the germline V gene are SGHAT and FQNNGV. The CDR3, as DNA: TGTGCCAGCAGCTTAGTTGGGGGGCCCGGGGAGCTGTTTTTT. Protein sequence: CASSLVGGPGELFF.

The chain carries TRBV19 and TRBJ2-2; D call uncertain. Trimming pared 4 bases from V and 6 bases from J, leaving 3 bases between. The CDR3 spans 11 residues. Germline V lookup: CDR1 LNHDA, CDR2 SQIVND (reference sequence). CDR3 DNA sequence: TGTGCCAGTAGTACGCCCGGGGAGCTGTTTTTT. This sequence encodes CASSTPGELFF.

A note on this clonotype: A much larger clone differs by one base, so this may be a read error. The chain carries TRBV4-2 and TRBJ1-1; tentatively, D is TRBD1 (6 bases). The CDR3 is made up of 16 amino acids. Germline lookup yields CDR1 LGHNA and CDR2 YNFKEQ. DNA of the CDR3: TGTGCCAGCAGCCAGCAGAGTGGGTTTAGGGACACTGAAGCTCTCTTT. Translation gives CASSQQSGFRDTEALF.

Details on this clonotype: One end of the junction does not line up with germline, which may come from a read error. This CDR3 is CSARGSSVGQTF. The CDR3 bases are TGCAGTGCTAGAGGGTCCTCAGTGGGTCAGACCTTC. The genes are TRBV20-1 and TRBJ2-7, with D uncertain. From germline, CDR1 is DFQATT and CDR2 SNEGSKA (reference sequence). The CDR3 has 12 amino acids.

Details on this clonotype: A much bigger clone sits one base away, suggesting this may be a read error. The chain links TRBV6-1 to TRBJ1-5; D is unclear. Germline V CDR1 and CDR2: MNHNS, SASEGT. Trimming removed 8 bases at V and 1 base at J, with 9 bases between. The CDR3 is 13 amino acids. The CDR3 sequence is CASGSASNQPQHF. The DNA of the CDR3 is TGTGCCAGCGGCTCCGCCAGCAATCAGCCCCAGCATTTT.

Many counts were recorded for this clonotype. The V gene is TRBV6-5, the J gene TRBJ1-1; weak D call: TRBD1 (6 bases). The CDR3 runs 13 residues. V dropped 2 bases and J dropped 9 bases, with 13 bases sitting between them. Germline loops: CDR1 MNHEY, CDR2 SVGAGI. The CDR3 region has the DNA TGTGCCAGCAGTTACAAAGAGGACAGACAAGCTTTCTTT. Translation: CASSYKEDRQAFF.

The chain couples TRBV15 to TRBJ2-5, with D tentatively TRBD2 (6 bases). The CDR3 sequence is 13 residues long. The V gene's germline CDR1 is LNHNV and CDR2 YYDKDF (reference sequence). Trimming left V 4 bases short and J 5 bases short, with 11 bases between. The CDR3 protein is CATSTRAGETQYF. In nucleotides, the CDR3 is TGTGCCACCAGCACCAGGGCGGGGGAGACCCAGTACTTC.

This clonotype was counted many times. The chain carries TRBV20-1 and TRBJ2-3, with 7 nucleotides matching TRBD2. Germline CDR1 DFQATT, CDR2 SNEGSKA (reference sequence). CDR3 length equals 15 residues. V lost 5 bases to trimming and J lost 2 bases; unmatched junction nucleotides: 10. The CDR3 DNA follows: TGCAGTGCTTGTTCGTGGGACTACCCCACAGATACGCAGTATTTT. Encoded protein: CSACSWDYPTDTQYF.

The V call is TRBV19, the J call TRBJ1-1; D remains ambiguous. V was shortened by 9 bases and J by 2 bases, with 13 bases between the two germline ends. CDR1 LNHDA and CDR2 SQIVND come from the germline V gene (reference sequence). CDR3 length: 13 amino acids. The CDR3 nucleotides read TGTGCCAGCAGCTGGGCCACTAACACTGAAGCTTTCTTT. Translated: CASSWATNTEAFF.

The V and J genes are TRBV6-1 and TRBJ1-5; weak D call: TRBD1 (6 bases). Deletions cut 6 bases from V and 4 bases from J, with 22 bases between. This CDR3 has 17 residues. The germline V gene has CDR1 MNHNS and CDR2 SASEGT. The CDR3 loop reads CASSGKQVGAPNQPQHF. CDR3 coding DNA: TGTGCCAGCAGCGGCAAGCAGGTGGGGGCCCCAAATCAGCCCCAGCATTTT.

The chain uses TRBV9 and TRBJ1-2, with D possibly matching TRBD1 (6 bases). The CDR3 sequence is 13 residues long. V lost 4 bases, J lost 6 bases, and 13 bases lay in between. The germline gives CDR1 SGDLS, CDR2 YYNGEE. The CDR3: CASSYGRGNGYTF. DNA of the CDR3: TGTGCCAGCAGCTACGGCAGGGGAAATGGCTACACCTTC.